This entry is about one T cell receptor (beta chain). The data stem from a study of CD8+ T cells in alopecia areata. Treatment noted: oral pan-JAK inhibitor, 5-10 mg twice daily. Cell sorting on a FACSAria was used to separate CD4+ and CD8+ T cells from the PBMCs. Following extraction, RNA underwent reverse transcription to cDNA, which served as the sequencing template. Data came from immunoSEQ multiplex PCR; TCRdb stores just in-frame clones and leaves some out. The sample contains some 110,000 clones, roughly 50% of which appear only once. V lost 4 bases and J lost 2, with 19 bases in between. There are 16 residues in the CDR3. Germline-derived CDR1 and CDR2 are SGHRS and YFSETQ.

V usage is TRBV5-1 and J usage is TRBJ2-7; the D call may be TRBD1 or TRBD2 (5 bases each). The specimen was CD8+ T cells sorted from blood, collected at week 4, from a patient treated with tofacitinib. This TCR was recovered from a human donor with alopecia areata. The CDR3 DNA sequence: TGCGCCAGCAGCCTCGGGTGGGACCACGGCACCTACGAGCAGTACTTC. Protein: CASSLGWDHGTYEQYF.